These T cell receptor beta chains were read from a single sample in a study of human T cells and chemical hapten exposure. TCRdb used MiXCR to reprocess the RACE reads, holding one entry per CDR3 protein. Here the sample spans 150,000 to 200,000 distinct CDR3 sequences, 30% being singletons. Material: whole blood, obtained in connection with sensitization to the hapten diphenylcyclopropenone (DPC). Receptors were obtained from a woman in her 30s with alopecia areata. Some clones in this sample may be carry-over from other donors' samples. CDR3s include the opening cysteine and the closing phenylalanine or tryptophan. Fields, in order: J gene, D gene, V gene, clone size, CDR3 DNA, CDR3 protein. A D gene is named only where the DNA matches it firmly. The listing skips clone size in some rows; elsewhere it reads once, few, many or a size class.

TRBJ1-6 | . | TRBV18 | . | TGTGCCAGCTCACCCCAGGGTAACAATTCACCCCTCCACTTT | CASSPQGNNSPLHF
TRBJ2-2 | TRBD2 | TRBV9 | . | TGTGCCAGCAGCGCGACTAGCGGTAACGTCGTGGAGCTGTTTTTT | CASSATSGNVVELFF
TRBJ2-7 | TRBD1 | TRBV29-1 | . | TGCAGCGTTAGGACAGGGAACTCCTACGAGCAGTACTTC | CSVRTGNSYEQYF
TRBJ2-3 | TRBD2 | TRBV20-1 | once | TGCAGTGCCCAAGCGGGAGAGACTGTTACAGATACGCAGTATTTT | CSAQAGETVTDTQYF
TRBJ2-1 | . | TRBV9 | few | TGTGCCAGCAGCGTAGACGGCCCTTCCTACAATGAGCAGTTCTTC | CASSVDGPSYNEQFF
TRBJ1-2 | . | TRBV4-3 | few | TGCGCCAGCAGCCCGATGGTAGGGGACTATGGCTACACCTTC | CASSPMVGDYGYTF
TRBJ2-2 | . | TRBV4-3 | few | TGCGCCAGCAGCCAAGATCGGGGGACAGCGAACGGGGTTGGGGAGCTGTTTTTT | CASSQDRGTANGVGELFF
TRBJ2-1 | . | TRBV11-2 | . | TGTGCCAGCTCCCCGAGGCGGAATGAGCAGTTCTTC | CASSPRRNEQFF
TRBJ2-1 | TRBD1 | TRBV12-5 | few | TGTGCTGGAAACACAGGGGGCGATGAGCAGTTCTTC | CAGNTGGDEQFF
TRBJ1-2 | TRBD1 | TRBV29-1 | few | TGCAGCGTTGAAGGGACAGGGGATGGCTACACCTTC | CSVEGTGDGYTF
TRBJ1-6 | . | TRBV28 | . | TGTGCCAGCAGGCCCACACCACATAATTCACCCCTCCACTTT | CASRPTPHNSPLHF
TRBJ2-3 | . | TRBV2 | . | TGTGCCAGCAGTGCGAGGGGGTATAGGGACACAGATACGCAGTATTTT | CASSARGYRDTDTQYF
TRBJ2-7 | . | TRBV28 | few | TGTGCCAGCAGTTTATCAGTCGTCTATTCCTACGAGCAGTACTTC | CASSLSVVYSYEQYF
TRBJ1-2 | TRBD1 | TRBV7-2 | . | TGTGCCAGCAGCACCCCCAGGGGGCAGGGTGGCTACACCTTC | CASSTPRGQGGYTF
TRBJ1-4 | . | TRBV28 | few | TGTGCCAGCAGTTTGCCGTCGGATAATGAAAAACTGTTTTTT | CASSLPSDNEKLFF
TRBJ1-2 | . | TRBV7-9 | . | TGTGCCAGCAGCTTAGCTCAGAGTAACTATGGCTACACCTTC | CASSLAQSNYGYTF
TRBJ2-7 | TRBD1 | TRBV28 | . | TGTGCCAGCACCCTGGGACAGGGGCACTACGAGCAGTACTTC | CASTLGQGHYEQYF
TRBJ1-2 | TRBD1 | TRBV28 | few | TGTGCCAGTACGGCAGGGGGCAATAACTATGGCTACACCTTC | CASTAGGNNYGYTF
TRBJ2-7 | . | TRBV28 | . | TGTGCCAGCATGACGTCCGGACCCTACGAGCAGTACTTC | CASMTSGPYEQYF